This T cell receptor beta chain is from a study of shared clonotypes between healthy human individuals (TCRdb year 2020). Study-wide context: The cohort comprised a couple of women and a few men aged 18 to 49 years. To increase sequencing depth and limit assay-specific biases, different laboratories used diverse techniques to prepare libraries and sequence TCR repertoires. For each donor, CD4 naive and CD4 memory were each given three plates, CD8 naive was given two plates, and CD8 memory was given one plate. Per donor, leukapheresis produced somewhere between about 0.8 and 9 billion PBMCs. The study deeply sequenced blood TCR repertoires of five healthy adults to estimate repertoire size and the extent of clonotype sharing between individuals. What the study reported, not specific to this receptor: Only blood was sampled, and tissue TCR repertoires likely differ from those in blood. Pairwise subsampling led to the expectation that sequencing depth would affect the degree of clonotype sharing among donors. When a few donors were compared, the shared fraction of clonotypes was about 5% for naive CD4, around 3.6% for naive CD8, roughly 2.3% for memory CD4, and roughly 0.43% for memory CD8. Higher generation probabilities were observed for clonotypes shared by all four sorted-subset donors than for non-shared clonotypes. Larger estimated clonotype richness was generally found for naive subsets than for memory subsets. Because the study included a small number of donors, the genetic and exposure-history diversity represented was limited. Even with the large sequencing depth, rarefaction of the sorted-subset datasets indicated that sequencing was incomplete.

A remark on this clone: Its recognized antigen is unknown. Base qualities are not at hand, and no much larger clone is one base apart.

V was cut back by 6 bases and J by 1 base, leaving a gap of 12 bases between them. The CDR3, cysteine through phenylalanine, is 14 amino acids long. The read is trimmed to its CDR3 DNA, 42 bases read in frame from base 1. Sequences MNHEY (CDR1) and SVGAGI (CDR2) are obtained from the germline V gene. The donors were healthy, HIV-negative adults with no recently reported acute infections or vaccinations. Only Caucasian adults living in Nashville, Tennessee, USA were represented among the donors. Magnetic negative selection was used to enrich CD4+ T cells, after which naive cells were positively selected on CD45RA and the negative fraction became the memory subset. After blood collection by leukapheresis, PBMCs were isolated using Ficoll-Histopaque density gradient centrifugation and then cryopreserved in the vapor phase of liquid nitrogen. Purity and quantity of every magnetically sorted T cell population were checked by analytical flow cytometry. Genomic DNA was isolated from every sorted fraction and measured by UV absorbance on a Nanodrop 2000c.

Using the deep immunoSEQ assay, TCR CDR3 regions were amplified from genomic DNA by multiplex PCR. For each cell subset, the extracted genomic DNA was distributed evenly across all wells of several immunoSEQ 96-well plates, and each plate served as one replicate. For sorted subsets, approximately 0.2 ug of genomic DNA, equivalent to roughly 30,000 T cell genomes, went into each replicate PCR. Purified libraries were quantified with a Qubit 3.0 fluorometer, sized on a Bioanalyzer 2100, and re-quantified with the KAPA Library Quantification kit. Each immunoSEQ 96-well plate was sequenced on its own single-read 150-cycle Illumina NextSeq 550 flow cell. From the authors' description of their analysis: The immunoSEQ output contained only junctional sequences without quality scores, so filtering could not match that applied to full-length reads. Sequences were annotated with PyIR, a Python wrapper for IgBLAST v1.9, using IMGT germline references to assign V/J genes and CDR3. Any read was removed if the V/J assignment was weak (E-value above 1e-6), the CDR3 was missing, or the read contained stop codons, out-of-frame junctions, or ambiguous translated residues. V3J clonotypes were defined as sequences sharing the same inferred V gene, J gene, and CDR3 amino acid sequence. Percentage overlap between repertoires was calculated by dividing the number of shared unique clonotypes by the size of the smaller repertoire. RTK rarefaction, the Chao1 estimator, and Recon v2.1 estimates of unobserved clonotypes were used to assess repertoire richness. For all TCRbeta clonotypes obtained by the gDNA method from a few donors, generation probabilities were computed with OLGA. TCRdb obtained this table from immuneACCESS and retained in-frame rearrangements with V and J assigned. These tables miss some clones; where compared with another copy, unresolved V genes account for less than half of the shortfall, and the remainder is unexplained. That table supplies the V and J calls and clone size; D and trimming were determined from the DNA. Across this sample there are over a million clones, with about three quarters seen only once. The ten biggest clones cover about 1.5% of the sample.

The chain was built from TRBV6-5 and TRBJ1-1; confidence is insufficient to name the D gene. This TCR came from a man younger than 30 in good health. The source material was memory CD4+ T cells sorted from blood. Per the publication, the cell subset or site label means: CD45RA-negative fraction. DNA sequence: TGTGCCAGCAGCTTACACGGACCGAACACTGAAGCTTTCTTT. It translates as CASSLHGPNTEAFF.